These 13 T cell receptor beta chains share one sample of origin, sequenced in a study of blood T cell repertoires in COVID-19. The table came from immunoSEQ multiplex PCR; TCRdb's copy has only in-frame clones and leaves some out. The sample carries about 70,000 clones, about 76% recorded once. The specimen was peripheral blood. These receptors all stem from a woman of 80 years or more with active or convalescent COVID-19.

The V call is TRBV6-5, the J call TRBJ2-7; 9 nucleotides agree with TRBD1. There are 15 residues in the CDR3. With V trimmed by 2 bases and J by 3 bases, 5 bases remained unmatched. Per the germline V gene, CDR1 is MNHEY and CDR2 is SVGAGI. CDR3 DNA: TGTGCCAGCAGTTACATGGCGGACAGGGGCTACGAGCAGTACTTC. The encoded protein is CASSYMADRGYEQYF.

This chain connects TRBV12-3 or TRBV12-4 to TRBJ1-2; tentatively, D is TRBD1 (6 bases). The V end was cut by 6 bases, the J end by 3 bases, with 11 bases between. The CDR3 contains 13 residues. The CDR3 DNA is TGTGCCAGCAGCCCCACAGGGCACTATGGCTACACCTTC. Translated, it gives CASSPTGHYGYTF.

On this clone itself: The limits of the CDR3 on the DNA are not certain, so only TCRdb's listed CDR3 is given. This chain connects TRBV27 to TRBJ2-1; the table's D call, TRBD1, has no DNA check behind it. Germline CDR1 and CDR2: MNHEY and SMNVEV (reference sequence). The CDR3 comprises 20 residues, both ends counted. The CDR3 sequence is CASSSSTGGLVLSSYNEQFF.

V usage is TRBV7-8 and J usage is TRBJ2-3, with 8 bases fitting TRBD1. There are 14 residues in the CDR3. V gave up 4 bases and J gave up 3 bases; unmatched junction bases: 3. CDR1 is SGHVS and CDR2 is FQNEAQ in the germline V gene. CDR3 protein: CASSSTGETDTQYF. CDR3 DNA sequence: TGTGCCAGCAGCTCGACAGGGGAGACAGATACGCAGTATTTT. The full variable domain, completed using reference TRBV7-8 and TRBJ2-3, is GAGVSQSPRYKVAKRGQDVALRCDPISGHVSLFWYQQALGQGPEFLTYFQNEAQLDKSGLPSDRFFAERPEGSVSTLKIQRTQQEDSAVYLCASSSTGETDTQYFGPGTRLTVL.

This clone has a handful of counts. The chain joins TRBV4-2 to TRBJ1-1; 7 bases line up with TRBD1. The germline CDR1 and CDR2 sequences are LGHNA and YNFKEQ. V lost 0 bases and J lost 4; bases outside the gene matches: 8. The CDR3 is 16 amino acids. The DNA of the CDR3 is TGTGCCAGCAGCCAAGATCCAGGGGGTTCGTCCACTGAAGCTTTCTTT. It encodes CASSQDPGGSSTEAFF.

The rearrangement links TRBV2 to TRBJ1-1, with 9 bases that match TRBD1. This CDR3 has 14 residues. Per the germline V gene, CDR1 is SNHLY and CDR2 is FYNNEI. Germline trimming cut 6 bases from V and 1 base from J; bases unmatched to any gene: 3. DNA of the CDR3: TGTGCCAGCAGGCTGGACAGGGGGAACACTGAAGCTTTCTTT. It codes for CASRLDRGNTEAFF.

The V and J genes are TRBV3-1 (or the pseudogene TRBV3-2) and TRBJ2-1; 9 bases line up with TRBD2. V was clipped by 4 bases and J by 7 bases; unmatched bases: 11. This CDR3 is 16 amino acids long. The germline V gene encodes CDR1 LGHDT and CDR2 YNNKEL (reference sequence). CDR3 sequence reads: CASSPPLRGGWNEQFF. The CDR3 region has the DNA TGTGCCAGCAGCCCACCCCTGCGGGGGGGCTGGAATGAGCAGTTCTTC.

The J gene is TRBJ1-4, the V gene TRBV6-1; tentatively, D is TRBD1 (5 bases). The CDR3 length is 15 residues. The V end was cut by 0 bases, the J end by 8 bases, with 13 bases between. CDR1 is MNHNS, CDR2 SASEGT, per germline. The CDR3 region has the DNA TGTGCCAGCAGTGAAGCGCAAGGGGCTCGGGAAAAACTGTTTTTT. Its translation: CASSEAQGAREKLFF.

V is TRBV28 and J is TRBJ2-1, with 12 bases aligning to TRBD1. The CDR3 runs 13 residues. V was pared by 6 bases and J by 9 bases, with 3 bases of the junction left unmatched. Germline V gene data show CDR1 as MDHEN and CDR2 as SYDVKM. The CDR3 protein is CASRGQGAGEQFF. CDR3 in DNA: TGTGCCAGCAGGGGACAGGGGGCTGGTGAGCAGTTCTTC.

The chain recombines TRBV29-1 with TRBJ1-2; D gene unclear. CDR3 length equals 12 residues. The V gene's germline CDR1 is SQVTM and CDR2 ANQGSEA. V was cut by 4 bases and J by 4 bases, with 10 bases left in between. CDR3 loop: CSVGVEGYGYTF. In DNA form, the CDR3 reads TGCAGCGTTGGGGTGGAGGGCTATGGCTACACCTTC.

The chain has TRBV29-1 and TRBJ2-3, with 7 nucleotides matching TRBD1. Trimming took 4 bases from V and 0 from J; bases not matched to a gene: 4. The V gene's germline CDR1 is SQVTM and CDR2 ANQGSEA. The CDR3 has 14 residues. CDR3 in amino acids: CSVVKGASTDTQYF. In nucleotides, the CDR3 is TGCAGCGTTGTAAAGGGGGCGAGCACAGATACGCAGTATTTT.

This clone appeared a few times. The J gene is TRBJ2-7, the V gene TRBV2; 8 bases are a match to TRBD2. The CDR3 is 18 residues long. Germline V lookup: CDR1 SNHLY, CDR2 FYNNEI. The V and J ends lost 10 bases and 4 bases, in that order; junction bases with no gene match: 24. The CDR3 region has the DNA TGTGCCACTTCACCGGGGGGGCTAGCCTTAATTAATCGATACGAGCAGTACTTC. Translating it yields CATSPGGLALINRYEQYF. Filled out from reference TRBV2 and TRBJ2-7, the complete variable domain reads EPEVTQTPSHQVTQMGQEVILRCVPISNHLYFYWYRQILGQKVEFLVSFYNNEISEKSEIFDDQFSVERPDGSNFTLKIRSTKLEDSAMYFCATSPGGLALINRYEQYFGPGTRLTVT.

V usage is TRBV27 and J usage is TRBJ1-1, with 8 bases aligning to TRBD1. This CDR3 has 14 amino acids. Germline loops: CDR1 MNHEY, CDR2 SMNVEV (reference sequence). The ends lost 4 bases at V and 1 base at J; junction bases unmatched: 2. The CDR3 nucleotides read TGTGCCAGCAGTTCCGACAGGGGGAACACTGAAGCTTTCTTT. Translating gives CASSSDRGNTEAFF.